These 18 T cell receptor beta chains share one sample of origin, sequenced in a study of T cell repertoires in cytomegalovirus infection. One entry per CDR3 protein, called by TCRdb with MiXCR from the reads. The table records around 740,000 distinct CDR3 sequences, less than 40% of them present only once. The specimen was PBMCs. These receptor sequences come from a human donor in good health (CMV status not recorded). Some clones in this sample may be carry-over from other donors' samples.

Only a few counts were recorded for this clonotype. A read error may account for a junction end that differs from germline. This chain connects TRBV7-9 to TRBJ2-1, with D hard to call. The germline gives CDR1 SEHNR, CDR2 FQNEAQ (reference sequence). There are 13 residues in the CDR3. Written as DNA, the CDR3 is TGTGCCAGCAGCTTAGCGCGCTTGGACCGTGAGATCTTC. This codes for CASSLARLDREIF.

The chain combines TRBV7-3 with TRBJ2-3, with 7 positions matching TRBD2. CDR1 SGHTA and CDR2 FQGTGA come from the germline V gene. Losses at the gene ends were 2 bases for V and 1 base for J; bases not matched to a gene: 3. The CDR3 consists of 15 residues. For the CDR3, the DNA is TGTGCCAGCAGCTTACGCCGGGGGGGCACAGATACGCAGTATTTT. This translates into CASSLRRGGTDTQYF.

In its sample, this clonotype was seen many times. CDR3 sequence: CASSPREGDGDTQYF. The CDR3 region has the DNA TGTGCCAGCAGCCCACGAGAGGGCGACGGAGATACGCAGTATTTT. This chain links TRBV7-8 with TRBJ2-3; D perhaps matches TRBD2 (5 bases). Trimming took 5 bases from V and 5 from J, leaving 17 bases between them. The CDR3 has 15 residues. Germline CDR1 SGHVS, CDR2 FQNEAQ.

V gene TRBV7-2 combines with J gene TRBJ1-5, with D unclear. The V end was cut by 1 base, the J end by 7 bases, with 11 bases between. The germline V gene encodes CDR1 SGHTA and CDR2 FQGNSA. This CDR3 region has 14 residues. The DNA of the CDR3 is TGTGCCAGCAGCTTAGGTGGTAGGGCACAGCCCCAGCATTTT. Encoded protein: CASSLGGRAQPQHF.

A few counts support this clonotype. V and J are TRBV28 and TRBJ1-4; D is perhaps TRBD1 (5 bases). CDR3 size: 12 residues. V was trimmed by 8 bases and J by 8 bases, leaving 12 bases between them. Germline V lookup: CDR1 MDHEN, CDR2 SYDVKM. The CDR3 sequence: CASRRNREKLFF. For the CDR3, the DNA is TGTGCCAGCCGGCGGAACAGGGAAAAACTGTTTTTT.

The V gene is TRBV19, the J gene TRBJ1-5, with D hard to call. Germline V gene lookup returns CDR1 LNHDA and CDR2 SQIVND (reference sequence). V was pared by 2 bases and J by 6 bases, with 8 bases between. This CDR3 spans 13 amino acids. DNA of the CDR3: TGTGCCAGTAGTATACGGGGAGGTCAGCCCCAGCATTTT. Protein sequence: CASSIRGGQPQHF.

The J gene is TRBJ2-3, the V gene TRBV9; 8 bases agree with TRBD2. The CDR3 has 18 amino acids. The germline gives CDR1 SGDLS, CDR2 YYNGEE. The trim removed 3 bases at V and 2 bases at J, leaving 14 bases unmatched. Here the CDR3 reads CASSAGVGVAGTTDTQYF. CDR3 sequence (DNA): TGTGCCAGCAGCGCGGGGGTCGGGGTAGCGGGAACCACAGATACGCAGTATTTT. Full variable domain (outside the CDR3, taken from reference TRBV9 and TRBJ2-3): DSGVTQTPKHLITATGQRVTLRCSPRSGDLSVYWYQQSLDQGLQFLIQYYNGEERAKGNILERFSAQQFPDLHSELNLSSLELGDSALYFCASSAGVGVAGTTDTQYFGPGTRLTVL.

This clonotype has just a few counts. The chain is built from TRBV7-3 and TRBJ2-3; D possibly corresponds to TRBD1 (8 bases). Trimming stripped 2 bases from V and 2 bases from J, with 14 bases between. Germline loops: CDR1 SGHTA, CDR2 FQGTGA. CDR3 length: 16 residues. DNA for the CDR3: TGTGCCAGCAGCTTAGTACAGGGGGGGACCACAGATACGCAGTATTTT. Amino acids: CASSLVQGGTTDTQYF.

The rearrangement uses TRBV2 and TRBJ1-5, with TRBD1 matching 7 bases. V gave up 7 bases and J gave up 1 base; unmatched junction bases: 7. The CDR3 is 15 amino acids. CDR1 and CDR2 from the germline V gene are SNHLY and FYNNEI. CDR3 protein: CASNQGVGSNQPQHF. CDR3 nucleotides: TGTGCCAGCAATCAGGGGGTAGGAAGCAATCAGCCCCAGCATTTT.

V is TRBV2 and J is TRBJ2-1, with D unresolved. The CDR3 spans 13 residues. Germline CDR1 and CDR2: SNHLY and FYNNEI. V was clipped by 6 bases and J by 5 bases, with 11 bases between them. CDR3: CASRQRAHNEQFF. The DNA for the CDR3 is TGTGCCAGCAGACAACGGGCCCACAATGAGCAGTTCTTC.

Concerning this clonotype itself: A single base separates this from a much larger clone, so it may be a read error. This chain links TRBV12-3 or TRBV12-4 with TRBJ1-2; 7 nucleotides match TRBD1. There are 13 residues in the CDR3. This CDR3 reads CASHRGGYYVYTF. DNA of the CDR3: TGTGCCAGCCACAGGGGCGGATACTATGTCTACACCTTC.

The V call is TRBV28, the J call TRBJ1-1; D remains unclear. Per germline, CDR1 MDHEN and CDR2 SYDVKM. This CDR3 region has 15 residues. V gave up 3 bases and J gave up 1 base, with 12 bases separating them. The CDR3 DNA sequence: TGTGCCAGCAGTTTTGTTAGGTTGAGGAACACTGAAGCTTTCTTT. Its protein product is CASSFVRLRNTEAFF.

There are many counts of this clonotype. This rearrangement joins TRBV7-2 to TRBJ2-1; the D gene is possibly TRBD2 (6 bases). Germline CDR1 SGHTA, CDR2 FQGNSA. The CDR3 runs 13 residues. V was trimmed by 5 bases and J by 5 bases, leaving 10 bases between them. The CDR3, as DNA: TGTGCCAGCAGCGTGCGACTAGACAATGAGCAGTTCTTC. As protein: CASSVRLDNEQFF.

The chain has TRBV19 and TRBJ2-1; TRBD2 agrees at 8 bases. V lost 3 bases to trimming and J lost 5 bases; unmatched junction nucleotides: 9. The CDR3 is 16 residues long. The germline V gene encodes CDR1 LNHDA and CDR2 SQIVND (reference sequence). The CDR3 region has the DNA TGTGCCAGTAGTATTTTTGGGAGCGGGGGCAACAATGAGCAGTTCTTC. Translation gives CASSIFGSGGNNEQFF.

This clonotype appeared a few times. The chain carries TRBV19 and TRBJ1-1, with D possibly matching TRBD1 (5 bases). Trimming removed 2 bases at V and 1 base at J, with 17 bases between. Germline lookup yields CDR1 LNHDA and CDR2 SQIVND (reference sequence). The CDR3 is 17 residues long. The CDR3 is CASSITLTVSPNTEAFF. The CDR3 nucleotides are TGTGCCAGTAGTATAACCCTGACAGTTTCCCCGAACACTGAAGCTTTCTTT.

CDR3 nucleotides: TGTGCCAGCAGTCGGACGGACAGTCCCACTAACTATGGCTACACCTTC. Protein sequence: CASSRTDSPTNYGYTF. This chain joins TRBV12-3 or TRBV12-4 and TRBJ1-2; possible D gene TRBD1, 6 bases. V dropped 5 bases and J dropped 0 bases, with 16 bases sitting between them. The CDR3 runs to 16 residues.

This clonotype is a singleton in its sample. The CDR3 nucleotides are TGCAGTGCTGGCCGGGACCGCCTGGAGTTCTTC. Its translation is CSAGRDRLEFF. The rearrangement links TRBV20-1 to TRBJ2-1, with D perhaps being TRBD1 or TRBD2 (5 bases each). In germline, CDR1 is DFQATT, CDR2 SNEGSKA (reference sequence). The germline V and J ends were trimmed by 5 bases and 14 bases, with 16 bases remaining between them. CDR3 length equals 11 residues.

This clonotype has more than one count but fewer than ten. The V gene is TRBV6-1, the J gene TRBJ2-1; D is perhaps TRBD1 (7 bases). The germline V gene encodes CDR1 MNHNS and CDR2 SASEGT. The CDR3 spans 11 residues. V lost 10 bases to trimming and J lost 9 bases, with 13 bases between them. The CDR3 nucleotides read TGTGCCACCAACCAGGGGGGTGAGCAGTTCTTC. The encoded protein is CATNQGGEQFF.